This is a list of T cell receptor beta chains from one sample in a study of T cell responses to AZD1222 COVID-19 vaccine. TCRdb keeps only in-frame clones here, not all; method: immunoSEQ multiplex PCR. The sample holds around 140,000 clones, more than 90% seen once. This specimen consisted of peripheral blood, obtained on day 0 of AZD1222 vaccination. The receptors originated from an adult in good health. The CDR3 runs from the conserved cysteine through the conserved F or W. The order of the fields is J gene, V gene, CDR3 length, clone size, D gene, CDR3 protein, CDR3 DNA. The D gene is left open where the match is weak. For some rows the clone size is stated as once, few or many, or as a class when expanded; others skip it.

>TRBJ1-4|TRBV9|14|-|-
CASSVGGGNEKLFF
TGTGCCAGCAGCGTGGGAGGGGGTAATGAAAAACTGTTTTTT
>TRBJ1-5|TRBV5-1|14|-|TRBD1
CASSPDRVDQPQHF
TGCGCCAGCAGCCCCGACAGGGTAGACCAGCCCCAGCATTTT
>TRBJ2-7|TRBV6-5|14|-|-
CASRGRLATYEQYF
TGTGCCAGCAGGGGACGCCTAGCGACCTACGAGCAGTACTTC
>TRBJ1-3|TRBV30|16|-|-
CASFRRGDYSGNTIYF
TGTGCCTCCTTCAGACGGGGGGACTACTCTGGAAACACCATATATTTT
>TRBJ1-5|TRBV9|15|once|-
CASSEDDEDIQPQHF
TGTGCCAGCAGCGAGGACGATGAGGACATTCAGCCCCAGCATTTT
>TRBJ2-1|TRBV19|19|-|TRBD2
CASSIRGTSGSVAWNEQFF
TGTGCCAGTAGTATTCGAGGGACTAGCGGGAGTGTGGCTTGGAATGAGCAGTTCTTC
>TRBJ1-4|TRBV27|18|-|TRBD1
CASSLIQGAPGTNEKLFF
TGTGCCAGCAGTTTAATTCAGGGGGCGCCGGGAACTAATGAAAAACTGTTTTTT
>TRBJ1-5|TRBV27|16|-|-
CASSPRGAYSNQPQHF
TGTGCCAGCAGCCCTAGGGGTGCTTATAGCAATCAGCCCCAGCATTTT
>TRBJ2-7|TRBV30|12|few|-
CAWSVLGYEQYF
TGTGCCTGGAGTGTACTGGGCTACGAGCAGTACTTC
>TRBJ2-1|TRBV10-3|17|-|TRBD2
CATYSGAGGTSYNEQFF
TGTGCCACCTACTCGGGTGCGGGGGGGACTTCCTACAATGAGCAGTTCTTC
>TRBJ2-2|TRBV2|14|-|TRBD1
CASSRDRATGELFF
TGTGCCAGCAGTCGGGACAGGGCCACCGGGGAGCTGTTTTTT
>TRBJ1-2|TRBV5-1|12|-|-
CASSWDAGGYTF
TGCGCCAGCAGCTGGGATGCTGGTGGCTACACCTTC
>TRBJ2-7|TRBV6-5|15|-|TRBD1
CASSPTGTGGYEQYF
TGTGCCAGCAGCCCGACCGGGACAGGGGGCTACGAGCAGTACTTC
>TRBJ1-6|TRBV18|15|-|TRBD1
CASSPAGQGGSPLHF
TGTGCCAGCTCACCCGCGGGACAGGGGGGTTCACCCCTCCACTTT
>TRBJ2-2|TRBV7-3|15|-|-
CASSSPTKNTGELFF
TGTGCCAGCAGCTCCCCGACCAAAAACACCGGGGAGCTGTTTTTT
>TRBJ2-1|TRBV19|16|once|-
CASSIVTHQGVNEQFF
TGTGCCAGTAGTATTGTGACTCACCAGGGCGTGAATGAGCAGTTCTTC
>TRBJ1-2|TRBV30|13|-|TRBD1
CAWIGDSSYGYTF
TGTGCCTGGATCGGGGACAGCTCCTATGGCTACACCTTC
>TRBJ1-1|TRBV30|17|-|TRBD1
CAWYNPGTDDGYTEAFF
TGTGCCTGGTACAACCCAGGGACAGACGACGGTTACACTGAAGCTTTCTTT
>TRBJ2-1|TRBV12-3/TRBV12-4|13|-|-
CASSLLSAVEQFF
TGTGCCAGCAGTTTGTTAAGTGCGGTTGAGCAGTTCTTC
>TRBJ2-3|TRBV13|16|-|TRBD1
CASSLGTGTGTDTQYF
TGTGCCAGCAGCTTAGGCACCGGGACAGGCACAGATACGCAGTATTTT
>TRBJ1-6|TRBV6-1|15|-|-
CASSEALGYNSPLHF
TGTGCCAGCAGTGAAGCGCTTGGCTATAATTCACCCCTCCACTTT
>TRBJ2-3|TRBV28|13|-|-
CASNAGITDTQYF
TGTGCCAGCAACGCAGGGATTACAGATACGCAGTATTTT
>TRBJ1-1|TRBV6-5|15|few|-
CASSYPRMGNTEAFF
TGTGCCAGCAGTTACCCTCGGATGGGGAACACTGAAGCTTTCTTT
>TRBJ1-6|TRBV7-2|12|-|-
CASSLVNSPLHF
TGTGCCAGCAGCTTAGTTAATTCACCCCTCCACTTT
>TRBJ2-2|TRBV7-2|15|-|-
CASSLVSGAVGELFF
TGTGCCAGCAGCTTAGTGTCAGGGGCCGTCGGGGAGCTGTTTTTT
>TRBJ1-1|TRBV28|12|-|TRBD1
CASTELDRGAFF
TGTGCCAGCACCGAACTGGACAGGGGGGCTTTCTTT
>TRBJ2-5|TRBV28|15|-|TRBD1
CASSLPTGAKETQYF
TGTGCCAGCAGTTTACCTACAGGGGCGAAAGAGACCCAGTACTTC
>TRBJ1-1|TRBV3-1/TRBV3-2|13|-|TRBD1
CASLRTGDTEAFF
TGTGCCAGCTTAAGGACAGGGGACACTGAAGCTTTCTTT
>TRBJ2-1|TRBV3-1/TRBV3-2|16|-|-
CASSQVIQRSYNEQFF
TGTGCCAGCAGCCAAGTGATCCAGCGGAGTTACAATGAGCAGTTCTTC
>TRBJ2-1|TRBV15|15|once|-
CATSTGRARGNEQFF
TGTGCCACCAGCACAGGACGGGCACGTGGTAATGAGCAGTTCTTC
>TRBJ2-7|TRBV28|14|-|-
CASSETGGTYEQYF
TGTGCCAGCAGCGAGACAGGAGGCACCTACGAGCAGTACTTC
>TRBJ2-2|TRBV30|12|-|-
CAWRWGNGELFF
TGTGCCTGGAGATGGGGTAACGGGGAGCTGTTTTTT
>TRBJ1-2|TRBV19|14|-|-
CASSPRDPQYGYTF
TGTGCCAGTAGTCCCCGGGACCCTCAATATGGCTACACCTTC
>TRBJ2-7|TRBV25-1|15|few|-
CASSGTGRGSYEQYF
TGTGCCAGCAGTGGGACAGGGAGGGGCTCCTACGAGCAGTACTTC
>TRBJ2-1|TRBV7-3|15|-|TRBD2
CASSSLTSGHNEQFF
TGTGCCAGCAGCTCACTAACTAGCGGACACAATGAGCAGTTCTTC
>TRBJ1-6|TRBV5-4|13|-|-
CASRNTGDSPLHF
TGTGCCAGCAGAAACACGGGGGATTCACCCCTCCACTTT
>TRBJ2-2|TRBV12-3/TRBV12-4|11|-|-
CAITNTGELFF
TGTGCCATCACGAACACCGGGGAGCTGTTTTTT
>TRBJ2-7|TRBV20-1|13|-|-
CSASLGMNYEQYF
TGCAGTGCTAGTCTGGGCATGAACTACGAGCAGTACTTC
>TRBJ2-2|TRBV10-3|17|-|-
CAISEPLQVSDTGELFF
TGTGCCATCAGTGAACCCCTACAGGTTTCGGACACCGGGGAGCTGTTTTTT
>TRBJ2-7|TRBV11-2|14|-|-
CASSWGRTKTEQYF
TGTGCCAGCAGCTGGGGTCGAACAAAAACCGAGCAGTACTTC
>TRBJ2-5|TRBV5-4|15|-|TRBD1
CASSQRQGRGETQYF
TGTGCCAGCAGCCAGAGACAGGGACGGGGAGAGACCCAGTACTTC
>TRBJ1-1|TRBV7-2|15|-|TRBD1
CASSLPRTGNTEAFF
TGTGCCAGCAGCTTACCGAGGACAGGGAACACTGAAGCTTTCTTT
>TRBJ1-1|TRBV7-9|13|-|-
CASSRNEGPEAFF
TGTGCCAGCAGCCGGAACGAGGGACCTGAAGCTTTCTTT
>TRBJ1-2|TRBV2|13|-|TRBD1
CASSDGQGGGYTF
TGTGCCAGCAGTGACGGACAGGGGGGTGGCTACACCTTC
>TRBJ2-1|TRBV4-2|15|-|TRBD2
CASSALAGGDNEQFF
TGTGCCAGCAGCGCCCTAGCGGGAGGGGACAATGAGCAGTTCTTC
>TRBJ2-2|TRBV5-6|17|-|-
CASSLYAGARNTGELFF
TGTGCCAGCAGCTTGTACGCAGGGGCGCGGAACACCGGGGAGCTGTTTTTT
>TRBJ1-1|TRBV11-2|15|-|-
CASSVKEGISTEAFF
TGTGCCAGCAGCGTCAAAGAAGGGATTTCCACTGAAGCTTTCTTT
>TRBJ2-1|TRBV4-3|15|-|-
CASSQDARGPAEQFF
TGCGCCAGCAGCCAAGATGCTCGGGGACCCGCTGAGCAGTTCTTC
>TRBJ1-2|TRBV5-1|13|-|TRBD1
CASSPGQGYGYTF
TGCGCCAGCAGCCCGGGACAGGGCTATGGCTACACCTTC
>TRBJ2-1|TRBV6-4|17|few|TRBD2
CASSIIAGGTTYNEQFF
TGTGCCAGCAGTATTATAGCGGGGGGTACTACCTACAATGAGCAGTTCTTC
>TRBJ2-5|TRBV18|17|few|-
CASSPRVGGGNAETQYF
TGTGCCAGCTCACCACGGGTTGGAGGGGGAAACGCGGAGACCCAGTACTTC
>TRBJ1-1|TRBV18|15|-|-
CASSPLMGQNTEAFF
TGTGCCAGCTCACCACTTATGGGACAAAACACTGAAGCTTTCTTT
>TRBJ2-3|TRBV4-1|16|-|-
CASSPWAGTRADTQYF
TGCGCCAGCAGCCCCTGGGCAGGTACTAGGGCAGATACGCAGTATTTT
>TRBJ2-1|TRBV9|16|few|TRBD2
CASSFSGTSLYNEQFF
TGTGCCAGCAGCTTTAGTGGGACTAGCTTGTACAATGAGCAGTTCTTC
>TRBJ2-7|TRBV6-5|14|once|-
CASRPTDSSYEQYF
TGTGCCAGCAGACCCACTGACAGTTCCTACGAGCAGTACTTC
>TRBJ1-5|TRBV28|13|-|-
CASRSQGLEPQHF
TGTGCCAGCAGGTCCCAGGGGTTAGAGCCCCAGCATTTT